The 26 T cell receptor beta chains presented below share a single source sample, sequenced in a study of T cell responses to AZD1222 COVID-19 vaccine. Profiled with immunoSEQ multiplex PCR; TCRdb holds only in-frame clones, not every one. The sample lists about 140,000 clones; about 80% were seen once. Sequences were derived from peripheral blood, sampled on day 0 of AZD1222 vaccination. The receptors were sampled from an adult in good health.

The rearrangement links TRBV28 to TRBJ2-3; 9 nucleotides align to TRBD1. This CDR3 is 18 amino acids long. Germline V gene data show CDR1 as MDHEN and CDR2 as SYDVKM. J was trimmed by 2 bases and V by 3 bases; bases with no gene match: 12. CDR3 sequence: CASSFGQGLGSLTDTQYF. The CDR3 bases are TGTGCCAGCAGTTTCGGACAGGGGCTCGGGAGCCTCACAGATACGCAGTATTTT. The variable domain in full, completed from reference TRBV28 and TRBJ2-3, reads DVKVTQSSRYLVKRTGEKVFLECVQDMDHENMFWYRQDPGLGLRLIYFSYDVKMKEKGDIPEGYSVSREKKERFSLILESASTNQTSMYLCASSFGQGLGSLTDTQYFGPGTRLTVL.

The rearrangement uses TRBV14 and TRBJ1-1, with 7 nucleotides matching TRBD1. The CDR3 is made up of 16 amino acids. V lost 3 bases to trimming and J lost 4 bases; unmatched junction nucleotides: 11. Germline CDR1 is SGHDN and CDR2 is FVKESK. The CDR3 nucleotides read TGTGCCAGCAGCCAGAGGACAGGAGGGGAGGGCACTGAAGCTTTCTTT. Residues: CASSQRTGGEGTEAFF.

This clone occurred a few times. The CDR3 DNA reads TGTGCCAGCAGTTTAGGGGGGCGGATGTCTGGCTACACCTTC. This encodes CASSLGGRMSGYTF. The V call is TRBV28, the J call TRBJ1-2, with a tentative D call TRBD1 (6 bases). The V end lost 2 bases, the J end lost 7 bases, and 14 bases lay between the germline ends. The CDR3 covers 14 residues. Per the germline V gene, CDR1 is MDHEN and CDR2 is SYDVKM.

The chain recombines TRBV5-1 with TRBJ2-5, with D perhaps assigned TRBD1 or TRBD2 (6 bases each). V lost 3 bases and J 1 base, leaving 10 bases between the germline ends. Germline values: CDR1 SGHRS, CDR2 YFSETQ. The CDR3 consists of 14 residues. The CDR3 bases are TGCGCCAGCAGCTGGTGGGGGGCCCAAGAGACCCAGTACTTC. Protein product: CASSWWGAQETQYF. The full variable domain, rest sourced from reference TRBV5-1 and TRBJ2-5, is KAGVTQTPRYLIKTRGQQVTLSCSPISGHRSVSWYQQTPGQGLQFLFEYFSETQRNKGNFPGRFSGRQFSNSRSEMNVSTLELGDSALYLCASSWWGAQETQYFGPGTRLLVL.

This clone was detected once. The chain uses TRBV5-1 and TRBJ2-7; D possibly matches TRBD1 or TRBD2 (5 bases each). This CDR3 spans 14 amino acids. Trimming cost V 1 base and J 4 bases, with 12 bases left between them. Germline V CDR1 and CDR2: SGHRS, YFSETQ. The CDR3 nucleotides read TGCGCCAGCAGCTTGATGACGGGGCCTTACGAGCAGTACTTC. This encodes CASSLMTGPYEQYF. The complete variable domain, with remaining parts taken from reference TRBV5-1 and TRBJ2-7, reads KAGVTQTPRYLIKTRGQQVTLSCSPISGHRSVSWYQQTPGQGLQFLFEYFSETQRNKGNFPGRFSGRQFSNSRSEMNVSTLELGDSALYLCASSLMTGPYEQYFGPGTRLTVT.

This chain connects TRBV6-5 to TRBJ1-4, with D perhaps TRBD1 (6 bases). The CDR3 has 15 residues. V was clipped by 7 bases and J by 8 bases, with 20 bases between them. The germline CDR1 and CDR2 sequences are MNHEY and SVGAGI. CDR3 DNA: TGTGCCAGCATCCGCGCTTCAGGGGCGGGAGAAAAACTGTTTTTT. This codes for CASIRASGAGEKLFF.

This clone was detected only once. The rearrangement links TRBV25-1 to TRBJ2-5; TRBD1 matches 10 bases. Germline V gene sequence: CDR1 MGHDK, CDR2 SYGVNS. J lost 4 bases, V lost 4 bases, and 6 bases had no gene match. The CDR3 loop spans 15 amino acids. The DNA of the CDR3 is TGTGCCAGCAGTGCTCCGGGACAGGGGACAGAGACCCAGTACTTC. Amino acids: CASSAPGQGTETQYF.

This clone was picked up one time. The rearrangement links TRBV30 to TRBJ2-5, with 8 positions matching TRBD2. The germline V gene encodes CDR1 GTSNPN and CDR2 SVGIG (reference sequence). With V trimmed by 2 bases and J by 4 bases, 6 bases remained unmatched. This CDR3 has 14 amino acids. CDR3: CAWSPGLEGETQYF. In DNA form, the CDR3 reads TGTGCCTGGAGTCCGGGACTAGAGGGAGAGACCCAGTACTTC. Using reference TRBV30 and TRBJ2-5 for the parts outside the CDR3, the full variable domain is SQTIHQWPATLVQPVGSPLSLECTVEGTSNPNLYWYRQAAGRGLQLLFYSVGIGQISSEVPQNLSASRPQDRQFILSSKKLLLSDSGFYLCAWSPGLEGETQYFGPGTRLLVL.

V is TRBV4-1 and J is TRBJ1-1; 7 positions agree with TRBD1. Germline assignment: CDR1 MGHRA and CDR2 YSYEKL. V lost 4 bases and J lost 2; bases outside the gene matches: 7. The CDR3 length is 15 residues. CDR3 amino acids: CASSPRDRVNTEAFF. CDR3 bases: TGCGCCAGCAGCCCCCGTGACAGGGTAAACACTGAAGCTTTCTTT.

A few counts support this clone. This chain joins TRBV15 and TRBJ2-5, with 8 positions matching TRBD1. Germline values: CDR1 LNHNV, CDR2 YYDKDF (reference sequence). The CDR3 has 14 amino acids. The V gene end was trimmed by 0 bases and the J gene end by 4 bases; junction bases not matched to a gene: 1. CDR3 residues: CATSRDGTGETQYF. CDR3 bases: TGTGCCACCAGCAGAGATGGGACAGGAGAGACCCAGTACTTC.

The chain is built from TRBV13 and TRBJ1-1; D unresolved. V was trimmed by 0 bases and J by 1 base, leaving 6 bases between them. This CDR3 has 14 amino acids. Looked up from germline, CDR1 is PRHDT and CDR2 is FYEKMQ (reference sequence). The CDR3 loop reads CASSLGSKNTEAFF. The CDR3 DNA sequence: TGTGCCAGCAGCTTAGGGTCCAAGAACACTGAAGCTTTCTTT.

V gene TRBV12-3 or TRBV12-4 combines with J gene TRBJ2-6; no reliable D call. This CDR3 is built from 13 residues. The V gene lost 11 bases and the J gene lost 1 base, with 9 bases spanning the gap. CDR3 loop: CAGTHSGANVLTF. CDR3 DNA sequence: TGTGCCGGCACTCATTCTGGGGCCAACGTCCTGACTTTC.

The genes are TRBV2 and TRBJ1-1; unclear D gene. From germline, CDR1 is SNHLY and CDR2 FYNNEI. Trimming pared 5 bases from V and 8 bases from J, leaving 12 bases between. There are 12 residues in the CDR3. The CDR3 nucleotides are TGTGCCAGCAGTCGGAATACAGAAGAAGCTTTCTTT. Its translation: CASSRNTEEAFF.

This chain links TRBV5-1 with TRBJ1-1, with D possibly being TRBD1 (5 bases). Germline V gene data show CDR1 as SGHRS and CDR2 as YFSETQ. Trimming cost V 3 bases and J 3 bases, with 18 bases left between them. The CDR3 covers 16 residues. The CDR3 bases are TGCGCCAGCAGCTCCCGGACCGCGGGGCCGGACACTGAAGCTTTCTTT. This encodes CASSSRTAGPDTEAFF.

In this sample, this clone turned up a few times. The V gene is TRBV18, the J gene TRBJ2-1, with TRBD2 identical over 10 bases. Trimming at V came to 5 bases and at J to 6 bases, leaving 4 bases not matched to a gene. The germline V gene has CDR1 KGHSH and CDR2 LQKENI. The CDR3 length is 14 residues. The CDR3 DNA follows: TGTGCCAGCTCAGGGCTAGCGGGGGTCAATGAGCAGTTCTTC. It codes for CASSGLAGVNEQFF.

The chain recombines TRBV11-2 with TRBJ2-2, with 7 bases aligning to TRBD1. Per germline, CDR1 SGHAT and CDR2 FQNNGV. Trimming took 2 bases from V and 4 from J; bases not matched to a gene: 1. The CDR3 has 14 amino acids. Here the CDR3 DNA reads TGTGCCAGCAGCTTATACAGGGGCACCGGGGAGCTGTTTTTT. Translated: CASSLYRGTGELFF.

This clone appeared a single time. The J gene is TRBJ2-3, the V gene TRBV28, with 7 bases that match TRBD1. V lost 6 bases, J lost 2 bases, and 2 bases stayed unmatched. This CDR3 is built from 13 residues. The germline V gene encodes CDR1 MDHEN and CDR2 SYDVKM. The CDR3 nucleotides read TGTGCCAGCAGCGACAGGGACACAGATACGCAGTATTTT. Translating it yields CASSDRDTDTQYF.

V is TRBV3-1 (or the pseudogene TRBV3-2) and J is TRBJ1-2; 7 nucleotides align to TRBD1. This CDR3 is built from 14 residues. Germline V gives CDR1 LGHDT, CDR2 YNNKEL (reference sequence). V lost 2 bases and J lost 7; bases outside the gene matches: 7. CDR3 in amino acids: CASSQNRQGGGYTF. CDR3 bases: TGTGCCAGCAGCCAAAACCGACAGGGTGGTGGCTACACCTTC.

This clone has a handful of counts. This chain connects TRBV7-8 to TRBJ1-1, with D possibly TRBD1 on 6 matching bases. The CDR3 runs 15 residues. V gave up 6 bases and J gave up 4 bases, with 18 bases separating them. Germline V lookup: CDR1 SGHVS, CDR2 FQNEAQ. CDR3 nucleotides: TGTGCCAGCAGTTACCTACGAGGGGGAGGCACTGAAGCTTTCTTT. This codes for CASSYLRGGGTEAFF.

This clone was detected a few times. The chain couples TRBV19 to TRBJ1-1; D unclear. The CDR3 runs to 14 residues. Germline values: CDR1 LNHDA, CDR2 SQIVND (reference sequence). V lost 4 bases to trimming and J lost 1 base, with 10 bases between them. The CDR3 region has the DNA TGTGCCAGTAGTAGGTTGCTCGCGAACACTGAAGCTTTCTTT. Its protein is CASSRLLANTEAFF. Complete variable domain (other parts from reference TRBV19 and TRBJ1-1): DGGITQSPKYLFRKEGQNVTLSCEQNLNHDAMYWYRQDPGQGLRLIYYSQIVNDFQKGDIAEGYSVSREKKESFPLTVTSAQKNPTAFYLCASSRLLANTEAFFGQGTRLTVV.

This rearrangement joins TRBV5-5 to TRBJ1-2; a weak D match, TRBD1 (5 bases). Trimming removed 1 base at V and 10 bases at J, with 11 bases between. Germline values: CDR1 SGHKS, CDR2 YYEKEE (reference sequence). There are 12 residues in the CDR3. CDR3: CASSLQGTHYTF. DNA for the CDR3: TGTGCCAGCAGCTTGCAAGGGACCCACTACACCTTC.

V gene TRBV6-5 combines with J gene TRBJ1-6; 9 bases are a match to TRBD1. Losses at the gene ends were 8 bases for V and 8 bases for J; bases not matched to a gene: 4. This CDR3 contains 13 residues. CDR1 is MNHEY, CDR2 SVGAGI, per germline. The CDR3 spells CASQDRGHSPLHF. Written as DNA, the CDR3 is TGTGCCAGCCAGGACAGGGGCCATTCACCCCTCCACTTT.

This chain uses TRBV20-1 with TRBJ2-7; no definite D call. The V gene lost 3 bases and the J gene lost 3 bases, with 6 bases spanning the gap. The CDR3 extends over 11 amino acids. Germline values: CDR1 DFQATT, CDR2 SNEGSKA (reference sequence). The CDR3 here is CSASGDYEQYF. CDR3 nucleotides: TGCAGTGCTAGTGGGGACTACGAGCAGTACTTC.

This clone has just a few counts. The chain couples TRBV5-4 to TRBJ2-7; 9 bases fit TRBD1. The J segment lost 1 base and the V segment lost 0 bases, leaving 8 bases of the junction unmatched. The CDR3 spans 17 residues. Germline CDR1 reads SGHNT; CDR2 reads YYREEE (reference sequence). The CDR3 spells CASSLALSGTGSYEQYF. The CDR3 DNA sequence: TGTGCCAGCAGCTTGGCCTTGTCCGGGACAGGGTCCTACGAGCAGTACTTC.

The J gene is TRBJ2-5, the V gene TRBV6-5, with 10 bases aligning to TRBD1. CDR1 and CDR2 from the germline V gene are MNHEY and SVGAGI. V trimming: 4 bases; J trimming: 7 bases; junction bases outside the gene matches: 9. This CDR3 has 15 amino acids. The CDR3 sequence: CASSSSPRDRGTQYF. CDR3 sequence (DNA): TGTGCCAGCAGTTCTTCCCCCCGGGACAGGGGGACCCAGTACTTC.

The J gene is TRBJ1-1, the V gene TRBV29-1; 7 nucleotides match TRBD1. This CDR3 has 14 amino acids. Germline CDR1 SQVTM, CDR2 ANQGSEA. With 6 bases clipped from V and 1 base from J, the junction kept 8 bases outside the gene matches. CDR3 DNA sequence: TGCAGCGTGGAGCCGGGACAGAGGAACACTGAAGCTTTCTTT. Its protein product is CSVEPGQRNTEAFF. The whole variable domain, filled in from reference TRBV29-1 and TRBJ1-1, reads SAVISQKPSRDICQRGTSLTIQCQVDSQVTMMFWYRQQPGQSLTLIATANQGSEATYESGFVIDKFPISRPNLTFSTLTVSNMSPEDSSIYLCSVEPGQRNTEAFFGQGTRLTVV.